This T cell receptor beta chain derives from a study of metastatic and nonmetastatic thyroid tumors. Study context: Samples came from malignant and benign thyroid patients, and repertoires were compared across blood and tumor or nodule tissue.

Prior to thyroid surgery, none of the patients had received any treatment. CDR3 length: 12 residues. Germline V CDR1 and CDR2: LNHDA, SQIVND (reference sequence). Between the trimmed V and J ends, which lost 10 bases and 3 bases, there was a span of 12 bases. TCRdb re-clonotyped the PCR reads via MiXCR. This sample has under 25,000 clones, with 27% found just once. This TCR derives from a female donor with papillary thyroid cancer or a benign thyroid nodule (not recorded which). Some clones in this sample may be carry-over from other donors' samples. This chain joins TRBV19 and TRBJ1-1, with TRBD1 as a possible D gene (5 bases). The specimen sequenced was blood. The CDR3 sequence: CAIYRKYTEAFF. The CDR3 DNA is TGTGCCATCTACAGGAAGTACACTGAAGCTTTCTTT.